These 9 T cell receptor beta chains originate from one sample sequenced in a study of shared clonotypes between healthy human individuals. Assay used: immunoSEQ multiplex PCR; TCRdb lists only in-frame clones, some missing. The sample consists of around 610,000 clones, 95% to 96% of them appearing once. Terminally differentiated effector memory CD45RA+ cells were excluded from the naive CD8 cells, which were CD45RO-negative and positively selected for CCR7. The material sequenced was naive CD8+ T cells sorted from blood. These receptors all come from a woman in her 30s in good health.

The rearrangement links TRBV6-1 to TRBJ1-5; D perhaps matches TRBD1 (5 bases). Germline values: CDR1 MNHNS, CDR2 SASEGT. The CDR3 runs 15 residues. V dropped 1 base and J dropped 5 bases, with 12 bases sitting between them. CDR3 sequence reads: CASSEVSGYHQPQHF. CDR3 nucleotides: TGTGCCAGCAGTGAAGTTTCAGGGTACCATCAGCCCCAGCATTTT.

The chain employs TRBV15 and TRBJ2-3; D is possibly TRBD2 (5 bases). There are 14 residues in the CDR3. V lost 2 bases to trimming and J lost 4 bases, with 10 bases between them. Germline loops: CDR1 LNHNV, CDR2 YYDKDF (reference sequence). For the CDR3, the DNA is TGTGCCACCAGCAGATCTGGGAGTCCAGATACGCAGTATTTT. Translating gives CATSRSGSPDTQYF.

V usage is TRBV13 and J usage is TRBJ1-1; the match to TRBD1 covers 11 bases. This CDR3 spans 15 amino acids. The germline V gene encodes CDR1 PRHDT and CDR2 FYEKMQ (reference sequence). The trim removed 3 bases at V and 4 bases at J, leaving 4 bases unmatched. The CDR3 DNA reads as TGTGCCAGCAGCTTCCGGACAGGGGGCCGCACTGAAGCTTTCTTT. Translating it yields CASSFRTGGRTEAFF.

The rearrangement uses TRBV6-6 and TRBJ2-3; TRBD2 matches 9 bases. The CDR3 loop spans 16 amino acids. Per the germline V gene, CDR1 is MNHNY and CDR2 is SVGAGI (reference sequence). V lost 0 bases and J lost 0; bases outside the gene matches: 1. CDR3 sequence (DNA): TGTGCCAGCAGTTACTCAACTAGCGGGAGCACAGATACGCAGTATTTT. Residues: CASSYSTSGSTDTQYF.

A single count supports this clone. A junction boundary mismatches the germline segment, possibly from a read error. The rearrangement links TRBV10-3 to TRBJ2-1, with 7 bases fitting TRBD1. CDR3 size: 12 residues. Germline V CDR1 and CDR2: ENHRY, SYGVKD. DNA for the CDR3: TGTGCCATCAGAGGCGACAGGGCGACGCCGGTCTTC. Translating it yields CAIRGDRATPVF.

The chain joins TRBV27 to TRBJ2-7; 10 bases fit TRBD1. The germline CDR1 and CDR2 sequences are MNHEY and SMNVEV (reference sequence). This CDR3 is built from 15 residues. The trim removed 5 bases at V and 3 bases at J, leaving 7 bases unmatched. The CDR3 coding sequence is TGTGCCAGCAGTCCCGGACAGGGGGTAGTCTACGAGCAGTACTTC. Translated: CASSPGQGVVYEQYF.

This rearrangement joins TRBV5-6 to TRBJ1-5; TRBD1 aligns across 8 bases. The germline CDR1 and CDR2 sequences are SGHDT and YYEEEE. This CDR3 contains 13 residues. Trimming at V came to 4 bases and at J to 6 bases, leaving 3 bases not matched to a gene. This CDR3 reads CASSAGGIQPQHF. The CDR3 DNA reads TGTGCCAGCAGCGCAGGGGGCATTCAGCCCCAGCATTTT.

The V call is TRBV28, the J call TRBJ1-2; 9 bases match TRBD1. This CDR3 is 14 amino acids long. Germline lookup yields CDR1 MDHEN and CDR2 SYDVKM. With V trimmed by 8 bases and J by 6 bases, 10 bases remained unmatched. The CDR3 sequence is CASSDTGGKHGYTF. Here the CDR3 DNA reads TGTGCCAGCTCAGATACAGGGGGCAAACATGGCTACACCTTC.

On this clone: Other DNA sequences in the same sample also yield this CDR3. V usage is TRBV27 and J usage is TRBJ1-1; D unclear. This CDR3 is built from 13 residues. Germline CDR1 is MNHEY and CDR2 is SMNVEV (reference sequence). Between the trimmed V and J ends, which lost 2 bases and 1 base, there was a span of 5 bases. CDR3 residues: CASSLGGNTEAFF. CDR3 sequence (DNA): TGTGCCAGCAGTTTAGGTGGGAACACTGAAGCTTTCTTT.